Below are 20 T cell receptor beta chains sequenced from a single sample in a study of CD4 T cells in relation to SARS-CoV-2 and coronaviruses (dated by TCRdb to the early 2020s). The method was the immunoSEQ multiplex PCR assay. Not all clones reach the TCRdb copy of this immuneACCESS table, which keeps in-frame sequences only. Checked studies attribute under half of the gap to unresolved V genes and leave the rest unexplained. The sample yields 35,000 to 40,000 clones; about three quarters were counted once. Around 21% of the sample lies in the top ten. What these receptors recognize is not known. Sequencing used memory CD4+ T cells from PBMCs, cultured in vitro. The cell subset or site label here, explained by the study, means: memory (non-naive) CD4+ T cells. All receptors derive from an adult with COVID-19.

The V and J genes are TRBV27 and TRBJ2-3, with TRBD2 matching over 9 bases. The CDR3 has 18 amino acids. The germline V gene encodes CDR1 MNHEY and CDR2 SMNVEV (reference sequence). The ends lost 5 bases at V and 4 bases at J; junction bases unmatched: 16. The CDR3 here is CASSLGYNGGRGPDTQYF. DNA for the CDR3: TGTGCCAGCAGTCTAGGATATAACGGCGGGAGGGGGCCAGATACGCAGTATTTT.

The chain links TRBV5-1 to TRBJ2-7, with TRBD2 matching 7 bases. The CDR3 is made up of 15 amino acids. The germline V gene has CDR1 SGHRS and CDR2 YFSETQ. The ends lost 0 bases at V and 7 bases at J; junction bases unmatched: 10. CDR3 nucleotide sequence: TGCGCCAGCAGCTTGGGGGCTAGCGGAGTCTGGGAGCAGTACTTC. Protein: CASSLGASGVWEQYF.

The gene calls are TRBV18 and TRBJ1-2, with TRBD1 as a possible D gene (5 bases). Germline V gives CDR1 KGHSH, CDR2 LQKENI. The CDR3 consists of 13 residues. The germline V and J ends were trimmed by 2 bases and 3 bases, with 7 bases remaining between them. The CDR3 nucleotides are TGTGCCAGCTCACCAGTGACAGACTATGGCTACACCTTC. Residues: CASSPVTDYGYTF.

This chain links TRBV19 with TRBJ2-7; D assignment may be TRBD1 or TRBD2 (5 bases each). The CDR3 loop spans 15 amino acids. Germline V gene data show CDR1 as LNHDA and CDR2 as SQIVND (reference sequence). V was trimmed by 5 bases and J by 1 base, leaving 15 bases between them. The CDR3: CASSLTRDGSYEQYF. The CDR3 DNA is TGTGCCAGTAGTCTAACCCGGGACGGGTCCTACGAGCAGTACTTC.

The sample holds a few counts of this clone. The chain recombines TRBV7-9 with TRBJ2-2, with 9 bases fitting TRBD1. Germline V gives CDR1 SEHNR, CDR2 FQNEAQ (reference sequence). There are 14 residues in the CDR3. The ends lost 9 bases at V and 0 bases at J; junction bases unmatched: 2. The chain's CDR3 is CARGTGSNTGELFF. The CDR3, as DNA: TGTGCCAGAGGGACAGGGTCGAACACCGGGGAGCTGTTTTTT.

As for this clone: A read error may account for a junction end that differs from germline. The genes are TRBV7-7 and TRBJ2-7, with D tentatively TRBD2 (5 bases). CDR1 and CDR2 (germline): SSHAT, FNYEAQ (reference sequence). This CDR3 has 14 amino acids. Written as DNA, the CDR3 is TGTGCCAGCAGCTTAAATAAGGACTCCTTCGAGCAGTACTTC. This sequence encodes CASSLNKDSFEQYF.

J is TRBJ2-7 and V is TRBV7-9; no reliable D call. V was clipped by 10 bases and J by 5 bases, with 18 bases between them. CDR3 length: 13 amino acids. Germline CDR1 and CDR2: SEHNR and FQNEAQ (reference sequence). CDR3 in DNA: TGTGCCACCACTGGTAACCCTTCCAACGAGCAGTACTTC. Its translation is CATTGNPSNEQYF.

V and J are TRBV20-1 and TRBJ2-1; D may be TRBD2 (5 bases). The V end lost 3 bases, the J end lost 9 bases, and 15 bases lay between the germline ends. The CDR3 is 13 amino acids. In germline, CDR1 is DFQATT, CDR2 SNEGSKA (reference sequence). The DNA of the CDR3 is TGCAGTGCTAGTGGTATATGGGCGGGTGAGCAGTTCTTC. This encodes CSASGIWAGEQFF.

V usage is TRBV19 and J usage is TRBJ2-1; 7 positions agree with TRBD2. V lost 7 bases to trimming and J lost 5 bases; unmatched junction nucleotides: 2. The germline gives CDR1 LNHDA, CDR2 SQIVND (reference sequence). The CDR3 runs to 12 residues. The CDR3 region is CASNREDNEQFF. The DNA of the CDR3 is TGTGCCAGTAATCGGGAGGACAATGAGCAGTTCTTC.

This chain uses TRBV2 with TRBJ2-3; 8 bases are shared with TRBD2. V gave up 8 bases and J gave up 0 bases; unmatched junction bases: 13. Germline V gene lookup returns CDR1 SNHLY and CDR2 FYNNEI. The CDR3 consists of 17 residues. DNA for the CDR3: TGTGCCAGCTTTCGGGGACTAGAGGGATTCAGCACAGATACGCAGTATTTT. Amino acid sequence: CASFRGLEGFSTDTQYF.

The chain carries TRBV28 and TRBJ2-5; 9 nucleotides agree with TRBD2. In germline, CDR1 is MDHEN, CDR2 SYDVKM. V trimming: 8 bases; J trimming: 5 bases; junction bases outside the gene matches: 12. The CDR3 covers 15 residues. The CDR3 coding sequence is TGTGCCAGCGGGTTTAGCGGGAGATTGGAGGAGACCCAGTACTTC. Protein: CASGFSGRLEETQYF.

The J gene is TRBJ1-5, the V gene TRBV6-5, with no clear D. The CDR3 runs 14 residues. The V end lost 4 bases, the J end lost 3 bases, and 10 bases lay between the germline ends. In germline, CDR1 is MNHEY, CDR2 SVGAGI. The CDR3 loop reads CASSSGAFNQPQHF. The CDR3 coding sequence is TGTGCCAGCAGTTCGGGAGCCTTCAATCAGCCCCAGCATTTT.

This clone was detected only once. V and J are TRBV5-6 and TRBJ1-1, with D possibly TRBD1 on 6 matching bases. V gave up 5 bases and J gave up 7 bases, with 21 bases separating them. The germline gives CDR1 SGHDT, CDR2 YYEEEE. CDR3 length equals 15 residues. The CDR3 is CASRLLGGGRSEAFF. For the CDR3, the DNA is TGTGCCAGCAGATTGCTTGGTGGGGGGCGTAGTGAAGCTTTCTTT.

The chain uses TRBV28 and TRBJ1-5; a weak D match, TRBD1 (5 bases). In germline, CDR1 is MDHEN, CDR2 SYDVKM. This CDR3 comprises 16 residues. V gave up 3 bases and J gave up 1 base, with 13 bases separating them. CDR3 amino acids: CASSFWTPGSNQPQHF. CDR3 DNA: TGTGCCAGCAGTTTTTGGACACCGGGGAGCAATCAGCCCCAGCATTTT.

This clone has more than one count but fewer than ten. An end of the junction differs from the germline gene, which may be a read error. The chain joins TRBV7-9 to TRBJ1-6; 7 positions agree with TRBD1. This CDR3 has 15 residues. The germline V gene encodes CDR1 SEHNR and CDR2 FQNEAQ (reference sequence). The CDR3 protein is CASTLEGQRNSPLHF. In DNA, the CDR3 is TGTGCCAGCACCTTAGAGGGACAGAGAAATTCACCCCTCCACTTT.

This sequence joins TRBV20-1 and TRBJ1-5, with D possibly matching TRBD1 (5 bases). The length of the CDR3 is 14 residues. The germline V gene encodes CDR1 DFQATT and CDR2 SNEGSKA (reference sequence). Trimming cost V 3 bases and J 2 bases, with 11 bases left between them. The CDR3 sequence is CSASSGLRNQPQHF. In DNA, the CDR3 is TGCAGTGCTAGTTCAGGGCTCCGCAATCAGCCCCAGCATTTT.

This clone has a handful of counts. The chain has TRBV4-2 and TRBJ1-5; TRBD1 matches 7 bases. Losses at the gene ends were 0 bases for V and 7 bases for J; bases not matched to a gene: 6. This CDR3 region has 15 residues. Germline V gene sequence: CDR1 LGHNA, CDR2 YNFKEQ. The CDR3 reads CASSQEGRGRQPQHF. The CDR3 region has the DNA TGTGCCAGCAGCCAAGAGGGCAGGGGGAGGCAGCCCCAGCATTTT.

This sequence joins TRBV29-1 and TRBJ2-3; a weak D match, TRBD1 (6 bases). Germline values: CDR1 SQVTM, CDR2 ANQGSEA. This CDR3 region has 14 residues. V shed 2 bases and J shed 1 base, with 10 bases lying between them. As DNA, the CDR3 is TGCAGCGTTGAACCCTGGACAGGCACAGATACGCAGTATTTT. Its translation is CSVEPWTGTDTQYF.

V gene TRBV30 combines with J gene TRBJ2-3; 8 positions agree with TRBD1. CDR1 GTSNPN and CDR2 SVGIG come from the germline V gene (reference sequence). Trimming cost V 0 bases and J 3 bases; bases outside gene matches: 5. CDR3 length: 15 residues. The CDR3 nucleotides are TGTGCCTGGAGTGTAGCACAGGGGGGAACAGATACGCAGTATTTT. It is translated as CAWSVAQGGTDTQYF.

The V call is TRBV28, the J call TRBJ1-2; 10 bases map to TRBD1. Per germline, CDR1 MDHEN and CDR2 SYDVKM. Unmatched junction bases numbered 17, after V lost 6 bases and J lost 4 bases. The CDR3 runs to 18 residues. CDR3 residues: CASRSPGQGEKTSYGYTF. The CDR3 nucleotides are TGTGCCAGCAGATCACCTGGACAGGGGGAGAAGACGAGCTATGGCTACACCTTC.